What follows are 8 T cell receptor beta chains derived from one specimen sequenced in a study of response to subunit inactivated influenza vaccine. TCRdb reanalysed the RT-PCR reads using MiXCR and keeps one entry per CDR3 protein. The data show about 160,000 distinct CDR3 sequences, around 9.9% seen once. This specimen was non-naive T cells sorted from PBMCs, taken roughly 46 days after vaccination. Receptor source: a man aged 50 to 60 who received an inactivated influenza vaccine.

This clonotype was seen only a few times. This chain links TRBV7-9 with TRBJ2-1, with D perhaps matching TRBD1 or TRBD2 (5 bases each). From germline, CDR1 is SEHNR and CDR2 FQNEAQ (reference sequence). The CDR3 extends over 16 amino acids. V was clipped by 5 bases and J by 4 bases, with 18 bases between them. CDR3 nucleotide sequence: TGTGCCAGCAGCGCTTCCGGGACCCCGAAATACAATGAGCAGTTCTTC. Its translation: CASSASGTPKYNEQFF.

This sequence joins TRBV28 and TRBJ1-2; 7 bases are shared with TRBD1. The CDR3 extends over 13 amino acids. The V gene end was trimmed by 6 bases and the J gene end by 4 bases; junction bases not matched to a gene: 5. Per the germline V gene, CDR1 is MDHEN and CDR2 is SYDVKM. The CDR3 reads CASRRQGVYGYTF. The CDR3, as DNA: TGTGCCAGCAGACGACAGGGCGTCTATGGCTACACCTTC.

This clonotype has a count of ten or more. This rearrangement joins TRBV7-9 to TRBJ2-1; either TRBD1 or TRBD2 may fit D (6 bases each). CDR1 SEHNR and CDR2 FQNEAQ come from the germline V gene (reference sequence). With 2 bases removed from V and 4 bases from J, the gap between germline ends came to 12 bases. The CDR3 extends over 15 amino acids. In nucleotides, the CDR3 is TGTGCCAGCAGCTTATTGGGGGGCCCTTACAATGAGCAGTTCTTC. Its protein is CASSLLGGPYNEQFF.

The V call is TRBV4-3, the J call TRBJ1-4; no clear D. Germline V lookup: CDR1 LGHNA, CDR2 YSLEER. CDR3 length equals 13 residues. Deletions cut 2 bases from V and 4 bases from J, with 5 bases between. The CDR3 loop is CASSQQHNEKLFF. The CDR3 coding sequence is TGCGCCAGCAGCCAACAGCATAATGAAAAACTGTTTTTT.

This chain connects TRBV4-2 to TRBJ2-7; D call uncertain. This CDR3 region has 13 residues. The germline CDR1 and CDR2 sequences are LGHNA and YNFKEQ. The V end was cut by 4 bases, the J end by 9 bases, with 16 bases between. DNA of the CDR3: TGTGCCAGCAGCCCCGGGCCCGGCTGCCCGCAGTACTTC. Translation: CASSPGPGCPQYF.

This chain links TRBV6-1 with TRBJ2-3; D remains unclear. V was clipped by 1 base and J by 2 bases, with 10 bases between them. Germline V gives CDR1 MNHNS, CDR2 SASEGT. The length of the CDR3 is 15 residues. The CDR3 reads CASSEVRSLTDTQYF. In DNA, the CDR3 is TGTGCCAGCAGTGAAGTCCGAAGCCTCACAGATACGCAGTATTTT.

This clonotype came up many times. The chain recombines TRBV12-3 or TRBV12-4 with TRBJ2-5; D is perhaps TRBD1 or TRBD2 (5 bases each). The CDR3 extends over 15 amino acids. V was shortened by 3 bases and J by 5 bases, with 16 bases between the two germline ends. The CDR3 DNA follows: TGTGCCAGCAGTTTCGAGGGGCAGGTAGCTGAGACCCAGTACTTC. It yields the protein CASSFEGQVAETQYF.

A note on this clonotype: The conserved phenylalanine or tryptophan normally closing the CDR3 is absent here, so this likely arose from a read error. The chain links TRBV12-3 or TRBV12-4 to TRBJ1-5; 8 bases are shared with TRBD1. The V segment lost 6 bases and the J segment 1 base; nucleotides outside the gene matches: 11. The CDR3 contains 17 residues. CDR3 in amino acids: CASRPDRGQGSNQPQHL. In DNA form, the CDR3 reads TGTGCCAGCAGGCCCGACAGGGGTCAAGGAAGCAATCAGCCCCAGCATCTT.